Listed here are 23 T cell receptor beta chains from one sample, sequenced in a study of cytomegalovirus exposure and HLA in healthy donors. The method was immunoSEQ multiplex PCR; TCRdb's version includes in-frame clones alone and lacks a portion of them. The profile shows about 130,000 clones, approximately 90% of them singletons. The sequencing input was PBMCs. The receptor source for this set is a woman between 25 and 40 years old in good health and CMV-seropositive.

In nucleotides, the CDR3 is TGTGCCAGCAGTCGACTAGCGGGGGGTCACGAGCAGTACTTC. Protein sequence: CASSRLAGGHEQYF. This chain links TRBV6-5 with TRBJ2-7; 13 positions match TRBD2. The CDR3 extends over 14 amino acids. Trimming took 5 bases from V and 5 from J; bases not matched to a gene: 3. Germline V gene lookup returns CDR1 MNHEY and CDR2 SVGAGI.

The rearrangement uses TRBV6-5 and TRBJ1-6; 7 nucleotides agree with TRBD1. There are 16 residues in the CDR3. Germline loops: CDR1 MNHEY, CDR2 SVGAGI. V was pared by 6 bases and J by 7 bases, with 12 bases of the junction left unmatched. The chain's CDR3 is CASRYGADRANSPLHF. The CDR3 coding sequence is TGTGCCAGCAGATACGGAGCCGACAGGGCGAATTCACCCCTCCACTTT.

The chain couples TRBV7-9 to TRBJ2-2; the match to TRBD2 covers 10 bases. Germline CDR1 reads SEHNR; CDR2 reads FQNEAQ (reference sequence). This CDR3 region has 17 residues. The V and J ends lost 1 base and 3 bases, in that order; junction bases with no gene match: 5. The DNA of the CDR3 is TGTGCCAGCAGCTTAGGAGGACTAGCGGACTACACCGGGGAGCTGTTTTTT. Its translation is CASSLGGLADYTGELFF. Full variable domain (missing parts from reference TRBV7-9 and TRBJ2-2): DTGVSQNPRHKITKRGQNVTFRCDPISEHNRLYWYRQTLGQGPEFLTYFQNEAQLEKSRLLSDRFSAERPKGSFSTLEIQRTEQGDSAMYLCASSLGGLADYTGELFFGEGSRLTVL.

This rearrangement joins TRBV2 to TRBJ2-3; D perhaps matches TRBD1 (7 bases). Trimming cost V 7 bases and J 4 bases, with 24 bases left between them. The V gene's germline CDR1 is SNHLY and CDR2 FYNNEI. The CDR3 runs to 17 residues. The DNA for the CDR3 is TGTGCCAGCACTTTCCAGGGGGGCCCCGGATATGCAGATACGCAGTATTTT. It yields the protein CASTFQGGPGYADTQYF.

The chain links TRBV7-9 to TRBJ1-2; no firm D call. Trimming took 1 base from V and 2 from J, leaving 5 bases between them. The CDR3 loop spans 13 amino acids. Germline V gives CDR1 SEHNR, CDR2 FQNEAQ (reference sequence). The CDR3 reads CASSLEENYGYTF. CDR3 DNA sequence: TGTGCCAGCAGCTTAGAAGAGAACTATGGCTACACCTTC.

J is TRBJ2-1 and V is TRBV5-6; 8 nucleotides match TRBD1. Unmatched junction bases numbered 17, after V lost 3 bases and J lost 9 bases. CDR3 length: 17 residues. From germline, CDR1 is SGHDT and CDR2 YYEEEE. The CDR3 spells CASSSRTGPGGVSEQFF. For the CDR3, the DNA is TGTGCCAGCAGCTCTCGGACAGGGCCGGGTGGAGTCAGTGAGCAGTTCTTC. Combining the CDR3 with reference TRBV5-6 and TRBJ2-1 gives the whole variable domain DAGVTQSPTHLIKTRGQQVTLRCSPKSGHDTVSWYQQALGQGPQFIFQYYEEEERQRGNFPDRFSGHQFPNYSSELNVNALLLGDSALYLCASSSRTGPGGVSEQFFGPGTRLTVL.

This clone was detected only once. The rearrangement links TRBV9 to TRBJ2-1, with 7 nucleotides matching TRBD2. CDR1 and CDR2 (germline): SGDLS, YYNGEE. Trimming at V came to 4 bases and at J to 6 bases, leaving 10 bases not matched to a gene. The CDR3 has 15 amino acids. The CDR3 protein is CASSPRGGEGNEQFF. CDR3 nucleotide sequence: TGTGCCAGCAGCCCCCGGGGAGGGGAGGGCAATGAGCAGTTCTTC. Drawing the rest from reference TRBV9 and TRBJ2-1, the complete variable domain is DSGVTQTPKHLITATGQRVTLRCSPRSGDLSVYWYQQSLDQGLQFLIQYYNGEERAKGNILERFSAQQFPDLHSELNLSSLELGDSALYFCASSPRGGEGNEQFFGPGTRLTVL.

This chain uses TRBV9 with TRBJ2-3; no clear D. CDR1 is SGDLS, CDR2 YYNGEE, per germline. This CDR3 is 14 amino acids long. V lost 3 bases and J lost 7, with 15 bases in between. This CDR3 is CASSGPSPFHTQYF. The CDR3 region has the DNA TGTGCCAGCAGCGGGCCCTCGCCCTTTCATACGCAGTATTTT. Supplemented by reference TRBV9 and TRBJ2-3, the full variable domain reads DSGVTQTPKHLITATGQRVTLRCSPRSGDLSVYWYQQSLDQGLQFLIQYYNGEERAKGNILERFSAQQFPDLHSELNLSSLELGDSALYFCASSGPSPFHTQYFGPGTRLTVL.

The chain is built from TRBV28 and TRBJ1-1, with 7 nucleotides matching TRBD1. CDR3 length: 14 residues. V was clipped by 5 bases and J by 7 bases; unmatched bases: 10. Germline CDR1 and CDR2: MDHEN and SYDVKM. CDR3 region: CASSARQGVGEAFF. DNA for the CDR3: TGTGCCAGCAGTGCCCGACAGGGAGTGGGTGAAGCTTTCTTT.

J is TRBJ2-4 and V is TRBV29-1, with 8 bases lining up with TRBD2. J gave up 2 bases and V 7 bases, and 7 bases lay outside the gene matches. Per the germline V gene, CDR1 is SQVTM and CDR2 is ANQGSEA. The CDR3 spans 14 residues. CDR3 residues: CSAEGGGSKNIQYF. The CDR3 DNA sequence: TGCAGCGCCGAGGGCGGGGGGTCCAAAAACATTCAGTACTTC. Combining the CDR3 with reference TRBV29-1 and TRBJ2-4 gives the whole variable domain SAVISQKPSRDICQRGTSLTIQCQVDSQVTMMFWYRQQPGQSLTLIATANQGSEATYESGFVIDKFPISRPNLTFSTLTVSNMSPEDSSIYLCSAEGGGSKNIQYFGAGTRLSVL.

The J gene is TRBJ1-2, the V gene TRBV7-2; a weak D match, TRBD1 (6 bases). The V and J ends lost 1 base and 7 bases respectively, with 16 bases between them. Germline V CDR1 and CDR2: SGHTA, FQGNSA. This CDR3 comprises 15 residues. The CDR3 nucleotides read TGTGCCAGCAGCTTAGAGGGGTTGGGGGCGAGTGGCTACACCTTC. Protein: CASSLEGLGASGYTF.

The V and J genes are TRBV27 and TRBJ2-1, with 9 bases lining up with TRBD2. The CDR3 has 15 residues. V trimming: 3 bases; J trimming: 9 bases; junction bases outside the gene matches: 9. From germline, CDR1 is MNHEY and CDR2 SMNVEV (reference sequence). In nucleotides, the CDR3 is TGTGCCAGCAGTTTTGGGGCGGGGGGGCTCGGTGAGCAGTTCTTC. Amino acid sequence: CASSFGAGGLGEQFF.

The CDR3, as DNA: TGCAGCGTGGGGGGATACTATGGCTACACCTTC. Translating it yields CSVGGYYGYTF. The rearrangement joins TRBV29-1 to TRBJ1-2; D is perhaps TRBD1 (5 bases). Germline V gives CDR1 SQVTM, CDR2 ANQGSEA. Trimming took off 6 bases at V and 3 bases at J, with 8 bases between the two ends. This CDR3 is built from 11 residues. Supplemented by reference TRBV29-1 and TRBJ1-2, the full variable domain reads SAVISQKPSRDICQRGTSLTIQCQVDSQVTMMFWYRQQPGQSLTLIATANQGSEATYESGFVIDKFPISRPNLTFSTLTVSNMSPEDSSIYLCSVGGYYGYTFGSGTRLTVV.

The V call is TRBV9, the J call TRBJ2-3, with D tentatively TRBD1 (6 bases). Trimming left V 3 bases short and J 3 bases short, with 14 bases between. There are 15 residues in the CDR3. From germline, CDR1 is SGDLS and CDR2 YYNGEE. The CDR3, as DNA: TGTGCCAGCAGCGCCGGTGGACAGAAAACAGATACGCAGTATTTT. Encoded protein: CASSAGGQKTDTQYF. Supplemented by reference TRBV9 and TRBJ2-3, the full variable domain reads DSGVTQTPKHLITATGQRVTLRCSPRSGDLSVYWYQQSLDQGLQFLIQYYNGEERAKGNILERFSAQQFPDLHSELNLSSLELGDSALYFCASSAGGQKTDTQYFGPGTRLTVL.

The chain is built from TRBV6-1 and TRBJ2-5; 7 bases are a match to TRBD2. CDR3 length equals 15 residues. Germline V gene lookup returns CDR1 MNHNS and CDR2 SASEGT. The V and J ends lost 2 bases and 5 bases, in that order; junction bases with no gene match: 8. CDR3 bases: TGTGCCAGCAGTGAAAATTGGGGGGGTGGGGAGACCCAGTACTTC. Residues: CASSENWGGGETQYF.

The gene calls are TRBV5-4 and TRBJ2-7; possibly TRBD2 for D (5 bases). The germline V gene has CDR1 SGHNT and CDR2 YYREEE (reference sequence). V was trimmed by 4 bases and J by 6 bases, leaving 20 bases between them. This CDR3 contains 15 residues. The CDR3 region has the DNA TGTGCCAGCAGCGTAGGAGGACTCGTGCATGGCGAGCAGTACTTC. Its protein product is CASSVGGLVHGEQYF.

The chain employs TRBV4-1 and TRBJ2-2, with 8 nucleotides matching TRBD2. The V gene's germline CDR1 is MGHRA and CDR2 YSYEKL. V lost 2 bases to trimming and J lost 7 bases; unmatched junction nucleotides: 6. The CDR3 is 15 amino acids. CDR3 nucleotides: TGCGCCAGCAGCCAAAAGCGGGAGACCAACGGGGAGCTGTTTTTT. This codes for CASSQKRETNGELFF.

This chain links TRBV5-1 with TRBJ2-5, with D possibly matching TRBD2 (6 bases). Germline lookup yields CDR1 SGHRS and CDR2 YFSETQ. The CDR3 is 14 residues long. V shed 3 bases and J shed 3 bases, with 12 bases lying between them. CDR3 bases: TGCGCCAGCAGCTATCAGGGCGGGAAAGAGACCCAGTACTTC. Amino acid sequence: CASSYQGGKETQYF. The full variable domain, in which reference TRBV5-1 and TRBJ2-5 provide the parts outside the CDR3, is KAGVTQTPRYLIKTRGQQVTLSCSPISGHRSVSWYQQTPGQGLQFLFEYFSETQRNKGNFPGRFSGRQFSNSRSEMNVSTLELGDSALYLCASSYQGGKETQYFGPGTRLLVL.

This rearrangement joins TRBV15 to TRBJ1-1; D unclear. This CDR3 contains 13 residues. Germline V gives CDR1 LNHNV, CDR2 YYDKDF (reference sequence). Trimming shortened V by 0 bases and J by 7 bases, and 9 bases separated the two germline ends. DNA for the CDR3: TGTGCCACCAGCAGAGATCGCCGGGATGAAGCTTTCTTT. As protein: CATSRDRRDEAFF.

The chain employs TRBV7-8 and TRBJ2-5, with 12 positions matching TRBD2. The CDR3 contains 17 residues. With V trimmed by 1 base and J by 5 bases, 8 bases remained unmatched. The germline CDR1 and CDR2 sequences are SGHVS and FQNEAQ. CDR3 nucleotide sequence: TGTGCCAGCAGCTTAGATCGACTAGCGGGAGTCGATGAGACCCAGTACTTC. Its translation is CASSLDRLAGVDETQYF.

The V call is TRBV7-8, the J call TRBJ1-5, with D uncertain. V lost 5 bases, J lost 6 bases, and 17 bases lay in between. Germline loops: CDR1 SGHVS, CDR2 FQNEAQ. The CDR3 sequence is 15 residues long. The CDR3 DNA reads TGTGCCAGCAGCGTACTGCCAAGCGCCAGTCAGCCCCAGCATTTT. Its protein is CASSVLPSASQPQHF. The full variable domain, rest sourced from reference TRBV7-8 and TRBJ1-5, is GAGVSQSPRYKVAKRGQDVALRCDPISGHVSLFWYQQALGQGPEFLTYFQNEAQLDKSGLPSDRFFAERPEGSVSTLKIQRTQQEDSAVYLCASSVLPSASQPQHFGDGTRLSIL.

This rearrangement joins TRBV9 to TRBJ1-6; D possibly corresponds to TRBD1 (5 bases). CDR1 is SGDLS, CDR2 YYNGEE, per germline. The CDR3 consists of 15 residues. Between the trimmed V and J ends, which lost 4 bases and 7 bases, there was a span of 15 bases. The CDR3 DNA reads TGTGCCAGCAGCCCAAGGGGAGGGAAGAATTCACCCCTCCACTTT. Translation gives CASSPRGGKNSPLHF.

This clone came up a few times. The rearrangement links TRBV28 to TRBJ1-5; maybe TRBD1 (5 bases). V lost 6 bases, J lost 3 bases, and 12 bases lay in between. Germline CDR1 is MDHEN and CDR2 is SYDVKM. The CDR3 consists of 14 residues. The DNA for the CDR3 is TGTGCCAGCAGGTTGGGAGGGACCAATCAGCCCCAGCATTTT. Translating gives CASRLGGTNQPQHF.